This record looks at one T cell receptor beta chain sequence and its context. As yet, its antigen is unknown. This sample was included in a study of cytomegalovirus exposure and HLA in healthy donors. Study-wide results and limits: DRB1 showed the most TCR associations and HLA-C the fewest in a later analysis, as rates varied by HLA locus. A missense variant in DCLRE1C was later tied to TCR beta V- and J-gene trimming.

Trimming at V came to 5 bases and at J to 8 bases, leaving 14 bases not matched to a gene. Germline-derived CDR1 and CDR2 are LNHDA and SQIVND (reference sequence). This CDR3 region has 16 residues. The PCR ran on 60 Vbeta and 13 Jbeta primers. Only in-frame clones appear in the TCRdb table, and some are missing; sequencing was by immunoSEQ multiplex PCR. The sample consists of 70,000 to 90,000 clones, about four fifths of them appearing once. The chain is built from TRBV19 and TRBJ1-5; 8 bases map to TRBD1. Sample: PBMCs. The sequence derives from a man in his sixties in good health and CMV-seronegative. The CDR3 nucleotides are TGTGCCAGTAGTTACGCAACAGGGGGTCAGGGGAAGCCCCAGCATTTT. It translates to CASSYATGGQGKPQHF.